Reported below is one T cell receptor (beta chain). Some clones are missing from TCRdb's copy, which holds only in-frame ones; the method was immunoSEQ multiplex PCR. The data show more than 250,000 clones, about 87% seen once. The data are from a study of blood T cell repertoires in COVID-19. The CDR3 covers 14 residues. The germline CDR1 and CDR2 sequences are KGHSH and LQKENI. Trimming left V 6 bases short and J 7 bases short, with 18 bases between. Sequencing used peripheral blood. J is TRBJ2-5 and V is TRBV18; perhaps TRBD2 as D (6 bases). The receptor was derived from a human donor in a cohort sampled during active COVID-19. The CDR3 reads CASSPRGPEGTQYF. In DNA form, the CDR3 reads TGTGCCAGCTCCCCAAGGGGCCCGGAGGGGACCCAGTACTTC.